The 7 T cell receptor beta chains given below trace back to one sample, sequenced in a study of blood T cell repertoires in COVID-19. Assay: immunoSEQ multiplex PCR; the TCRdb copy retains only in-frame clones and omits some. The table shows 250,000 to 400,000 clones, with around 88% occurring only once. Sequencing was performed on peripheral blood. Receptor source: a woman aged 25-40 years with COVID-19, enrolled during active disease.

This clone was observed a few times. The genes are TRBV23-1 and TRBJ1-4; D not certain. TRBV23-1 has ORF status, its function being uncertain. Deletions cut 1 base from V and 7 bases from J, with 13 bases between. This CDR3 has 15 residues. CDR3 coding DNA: TGCGCCAGCAGTCAATTGCAACCATTCAGTGAAAAACTGTTTTTT. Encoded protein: CASSQLQPFSEKLFF.

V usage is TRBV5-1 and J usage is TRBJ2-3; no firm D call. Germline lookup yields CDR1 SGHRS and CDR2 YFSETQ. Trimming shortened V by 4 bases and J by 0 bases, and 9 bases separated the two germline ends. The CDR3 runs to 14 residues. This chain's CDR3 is CASSPRLSTDTQYF. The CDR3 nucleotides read TGCGCCAGCAGCCCGCGACTTAGCACAGATACGCAGTATTTT.

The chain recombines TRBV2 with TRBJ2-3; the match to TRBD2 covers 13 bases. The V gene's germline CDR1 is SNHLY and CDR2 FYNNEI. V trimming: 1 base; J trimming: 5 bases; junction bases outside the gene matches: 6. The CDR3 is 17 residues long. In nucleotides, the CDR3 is TGTGCCAGCAGTGAAGGACTAGCGGGGGGCCCACGAGATACGCAGTATTTT. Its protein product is CASSEGLAGGPRDTQYF. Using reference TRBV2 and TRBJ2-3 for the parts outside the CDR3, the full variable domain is EPEVTQTPSHQVTQMGQEVILRCVPISNHLYFYWYRQILGQKVEFLVSFYNNEISEKSEIFDDQFSVERPDGSNFTLKIRSTKLEDSAMYFCASSEGLAGGPRDTQYFGPGTRLTVL.

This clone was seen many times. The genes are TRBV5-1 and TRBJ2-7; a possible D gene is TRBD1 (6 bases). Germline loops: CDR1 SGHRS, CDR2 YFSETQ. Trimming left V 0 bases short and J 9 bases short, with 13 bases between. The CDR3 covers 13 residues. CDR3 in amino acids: CASSLDRGSVQYF. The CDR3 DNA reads TGCGCCAGCAGCTTGGATAGGGGGTCGGTGCAGTACTTC.

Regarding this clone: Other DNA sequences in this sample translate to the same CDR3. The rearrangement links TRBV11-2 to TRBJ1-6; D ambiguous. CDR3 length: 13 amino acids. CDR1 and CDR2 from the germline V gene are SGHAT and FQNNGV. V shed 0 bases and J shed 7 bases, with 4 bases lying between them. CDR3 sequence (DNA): TGTGCCAGCAGCTTAGATTTAAATTCACCCCTCCACTTT. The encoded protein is CASSLDLNSPLHF.

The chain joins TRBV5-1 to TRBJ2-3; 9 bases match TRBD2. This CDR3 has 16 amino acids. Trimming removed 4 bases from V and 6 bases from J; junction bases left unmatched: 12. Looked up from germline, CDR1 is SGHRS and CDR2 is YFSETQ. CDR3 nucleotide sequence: TGCGCCAGCAGCCTGGTGGCTAGCGGGGACCTGGATACGCAGTATTTT. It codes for CASSLVASGDLDTQYF.

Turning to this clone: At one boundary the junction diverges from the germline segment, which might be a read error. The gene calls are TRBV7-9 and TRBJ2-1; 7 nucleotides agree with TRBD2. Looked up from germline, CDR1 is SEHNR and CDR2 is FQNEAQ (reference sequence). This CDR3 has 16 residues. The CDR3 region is CASSIAVLSGGNRQFF. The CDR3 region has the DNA TGTGCCAGCAGCATAGCGGTCCTTTCGGGGGGTAATCGGCAGTTCTTC.